These 30 T cell receptor beta chains share one sample of origin, sequenced in a study of blood T cell repertoires in COVID-19. Here immunoSEQ multiplex PCR was the method, and the copy in TCRdb shows in-frame clones only, minus some. The table shows about 230,000 clones, with roughly 85% occurring only once. Input material: peripheral blood. These receptors were taken from a man aged 40-49 years with acute or convalescent COVID-19.

There are a few counts of this clone. This chain uses TRBV24-1 with TRBJ2-3; no firm D call. Germline assignment: CDR1 KGHDR and CDR2 SFDVKD. V lost 3 bases and J lost 0, with 9 bases in between. CDR3 length: 15 amino acids. In DNA, the CDR3 is TGTGCCACCAGTGATACATCTTCTAGCACAGATACGCAGTATTTT. Translation gives CATSDTSSSTDTQYF.

The chain recombines TRBV7-6 with TRBJ1-1, with 9 nucleotides matching TRBD1. Germline V gene lookup returns CDR1 SGHVS and CDR2 FNYEAQ. This CDR3 has 15 amino acids. V lost 3 bases and J lost 7; bases outside the gene matches: 9. The CDR3 DNA reads as TGTGCCAGCAGCTTGAGACAGGGGGTTGGTGGTGAAGCTTTCTTT. This gives the protein CASSLRQGVGGEAFF.

This clone has a single count. V and J are TRBV27 and TRBJ2-7; D possibly corresponds to TRBD2 (5 bases). The CDR3 contains 12 residues. V gave up 6 bases and J gave up 5 bases, with 11 bases separating them. Per the germline V gene, CDR1 is MNHEY and CDR2 is SMNVEV (reference sequence). In DNA, the CDR3 is TGTGCCAGCAGGGGAGCAGTAAACGAGCAGTACTTC. Its translation: CASRGAVNEQYF.

This chain connects TRBV9 to TRBJ2-1; 8 positions agree with TRBD2. CDR1 is SGDLS, CDR2 YYNGEE, per germline. V lost 7 bases, J lost 6 bases, and 15 bases stayed unmatched. The CDR3 loop spans 16 amino acids. Here the CDR3 DNA reads TGTGCCAGCGCGAAGGGTGTCGAGCGGGGGAGCAATGAGCAGTTCTTC. This gives the protein CASAKGVERGSNEQFF.

The gene calls are TRBV19 and TRBJ1-1; D not resolved. This CDR3 spans 13 amino acids. CDR1 is LNHDA and CDR2 is SQIVND in the germline V gene (reference sequence). The germline V and J ends were trimmed by 5 bases and 3 bases, with 10 bases remaining between them. CDR3 nucleotide sequence: TGTGCCAGTAGTCCCGGGAGGTACACTGAAGCTTTCTTT. It is translated as CASSPGRYTEAFF.

The rearrangement joins TRBV7-9 to TRBJ1-3; TRBD1 might be the D (5 bases). V lost 11 bases and J lost 1, with 21 bases in between. CDR3 length: 16 residues. Germline assignment: CDR1 SEHNR and CDR2 FQNEAQ (reference sequence). As DNA, the CDR3 is TGTGCCGGGGACTCGTGGAAGGGTGGGTCTGGAAACACCATATATTTT. Translation gives CAGDSWKGGSGNTIYF.

As for this clone: The sample holds other DNA sequences that translate to the same CDR3. The V call is TRBV5-1, the J call TRBJ1-5, with D possibly matching TRBD1 (5 bases). The CDR3 sequence is 13 residues long. CDR1 SGHRS and CDR2 YFSETQ come from the germline V gene. Trimming removed 4 bases from V and 5 bases from J, with 10 bases in between. CDR3 amino acids: CASSPDSHQPQHF. The DNA of the CDR3 is TGCGCCAGCAGCCCCGACAGCCATCAGCCCCAGCATTTT.

This clone was counted only a few times. V usage is TRBV7-9 and J usage is TRBJ1-3, with 10 bases that match TRBD1. This CDR3 is 15 amino acids long. Germline-derived CDR1 and CDR2 are SEHNR and FQNEAQ (reference sequence). Unmatched junction bases numbered 2, after V lost 0 bases and J lost 6 bases. This CDR3 reads CASSLAGQGTNTIYF. The CDR3 DNA sequence: TGTGCCAGCAGCTTAGCGGGACAGGGGACAAACACCATATATTTT. Full variable domain (rest looked up from reference TRBV7-9 and TRBJ1-3): DTGVSQNPRHKITKRGQNVTFRCDPISEHNRLYWYRQTLGQGPEFLTYFQNEAQLEKSRLLSDRFSAERPKGSFSTLEIQRTEQGDSAMYLCASSLAGQGTNTIYFGEGSWLTVV.

The CDR3 reads CASSPRDSQLYGYTF. Here the CDR3 DNA reads TGTGCCAGCAGCCCAAGGGACAGCCAACTCTATGGCTACACCTTC. The rearrangement uses TRBV7-9 and TRBJ1-2; 7 bases are shared with TRBD1. The CDR3 is made up of 15 amino acids. The ends lost 5 bases at V and 4 bases at J; junction bases unmatched: 10. CDR1 is SEHNR and CDR2 is FQNEAQ in the germline V gene (reference sequence).

This chain links TRBV5-5 with TRBJ2-1; no definite D call. There are 13 residues in the CDR3. Looked up from germline, CDR1 is SGHKS and CDR2 is YYEKEE (reference sequence). V was pared by 4 bases and J by 1 base, with 6 bases between. Written as DNA, the CDR3 is TGTGCCAGCAGCCTTTCTTCCTACAATGAGCAGTTCTTC. This translates into CASSLSSYNEQFF.

The V gene is TRBV30, the J gene TRBJ2-1; tentative D call: TRBD2 (5 bases). Trimming took 0 bases from V and 5 from J, leaving 14 bases between them. The CDR3 runs to 15 residues. In germline, CDR1 is GTSNPN, CDR2 SVGIG (reference sequence). The CDR3 reads CAWSVQLPGDNEQFF. The CDR3 region has the DNA TGTGCCTGGAGTGTTCAGCTACCCGGGGACAATGAGCAGTTCTTC.

The chain couples TRBV3-1 (or the pseudogene TRBV3-2) to TRBJ1-2; a possible D gene is TRBD1 (6 bases). CDR1 is LGHDT and CDR2 is YNNKEL in the germline V gene (reference sequence). The CDR3 covers 12 residues. With 3 bases removed from V and 7 bases from J, the gap between germline ends came to 9 bases. The CDR3 region is CASSQPRGGYTF. The CDR3 DNA follows: TGTGCCAGCAGCCAGCCCAGGGGTGGCTACACCTTC.

This clone has just a few counts. The J gene is TRBJ1-6, the V gene TRBV5-5; no definite D call. Trimming stripped 1 base from V and 14 bases from J, with 13 bases between. Germline CDR1 and CDR2: SGHKS and YYEKEE (reference sequence). CDR3 length: 13 residues. The CDR3 protein is CASSLNGLRALHF. As DNA, the CDR3 is TGTGCCAGCAGCTTGAACGGACTAAGGGCCCTCCACTTT.

The DNA of the CDR3 is TGTGCCAGCAAAACGGGGGATCAGGAGACCCAGTACTTC. This sequence encodes CASKTGDQETQYF. The rearrangement uses TRBV2 and TRBJ2-5; tentative D call: TRBD2 (6 bases). CDR3 length: 13 residues. The V gene's germline CDR1 is SNHLY and CDR2 FYNNEI. V was cut by 7 bases and J by 5 bases, with 14 bases left in between.

V gene TRBV28 combines with J gene TRBJ2-5, with D hard to call. The V gene's germline CDR1 is MDHEN and CDR2 SYDVKM. The CDR3 length is 13 residues. Trimming cost V 5 bases and J 2 bases, with 9 bases left between them. The CDR3 protein is CASSATVQETQYF. The CDR3 region has the DNA TGTGCCAGCAGTGCGACTGTACAAGAGACCCAGTACTTC.

This clone showed up just a few times. CDR3 nucleotides: TGTGCCAGCAGCTCTTCAAGCCGGGAGGCCAACGTCCTGACTTTC. It is translated as CASSSSSREANVLTF. The gene calls are TRBV5-4 and TRBJ2-6; D might be TRBD2 (5 bases). The germline V and J ends were trimmed by 3 bases and 6 bases, with 13 bases remaining between them. CDR1 SGHNT and CDR2 YYREEE come from the germline V gene (reference sequence). This CDR3 has 15 residues.

V and J are TRBV9 and TRBJ1-4, with D maybe TRBD1 (5 bases). Germline loops: CDR1 SGDLS, CDR2 YYNGEE. V gave up 0 bases and J gave up 8 bases, with 14 bases separating them. The CDR3 runs to 15 residues. The CDR3 DNA reads TGTGCCAGCAGCGTAGGCGGCCCGGGGGGGGAAAAACTGTTTTTT. Translated: CASSVGGPGGEKLFF.

The V gene is TRBV5-4, the J gene TRBJ2-2; 11 bases match TRBD2. Germline trimming cut 0 bases from V and 0 bases from J; bases unmatched to any gene: 1. The CDR3 sequence is 17 residues long. CDR1 is SGHNT, CDR2 YYREEE, per germline (reference sequence). The CDR3 DNA sequence: TGTGCCAGCAGCTTGGGACTAGCGGGGTCGAACACCGGGGAGCTGTTTTTT. Encoded protein: CASSLGLAGSNTGELFF.

V usage is TRBV10-3 and J usage is TRBJ2-1; 7 nucleotides match TRBD2. CDR1 ENHRY and CDR2 SYGVKD come from the germline V gene. The CDR3 spans 16 residues. V lost 0 bases, J lost 1 base, and 3 bases stayed unmatched. CDR3 region: CAISESGGGSYNEQFF. Written as DNA, the CDR3 is TGTGCCATCAGTGAGTCTGGGGGGGGGTCCTACAATGAGCAGTTCTTC.

J is TRBJ2-2 and V is TRBV19, with D possibly TRBD1 on 6 matching bases. The ends were cut back, 4 bases at V and 4 bases at J, with 10 bases in the middle. This CDR3 contains 14 residues. The germline V gene encodes CDR1 LNHDA and CDR2 SQIVND (reference sequence). The CDR3, as DNA: TGTGCCAGTAGTAATCACAGGGCCACCGGGGAGCTGTTTTTT. It translates to CASSNHRATGELFF.

The chain employs TRBV7-3 and TRBJ2-2, with D tentatively TRBD1 (5 bases). With 2 bases removed from V and 7 bases from J, the gap between germline ends came to 17 bases. The CDR3 runs to 16 residues. Germline CDR1 and CDR2: SGHTA and FQGTGA. Here the CDR3 DNA reads TGTGCCAGCAGCTTACAGGGTCGTAACATCCACGGGGAGCTGTTTTTT. Encoded protein: CASSLQGRNIHGELFF.

The rearrangement uses TRBV7-2 and TRBJ1-1; D is possibly TRBD1 (6 bases). Germline assignment: CDR1 SGHTA and CDR2 FQGNSA. The CDR3 is made up of 15 amino acids. Trimming took off 5 bases at V and 4 bases at J, with 17 bases between the two ends. CDR3 in amino acids: CASSLGGGLATEAFF. The CDR3 DNA sequence: TGTGCCAGCAGCCTCGGGGGGGGCTTGGCCACTGAAGCTTTCTTT.

J is TRBJ1-1 and V is TRBV27; 9 nucleotides match TRBD1. The ends lost 3 bases at V and 5 bases at J; junction bases unmatched: 4. The CDR3 totals 14 residues. The germline V gene encodes CDR1 MNHEY and CDR2 SMNVEV (reference sequence). Here the CDR3 DNA reads TGTGCCAGCAGTTTGGACAGGGGCCAAACTGAAGCTTTCTTT. Residues: CASSLDRGQTEAFF.

Remarks on this clone: This specimen includes other DNA sequences encoding the same CDR3. This chain links TRBV18 with TRBJ2-6; D ambiguous. This CDR3 has 17 residues. Trimming took off 3 bases at V and 0 bases at J, with 12 bases between the two ends. The V gene's germline CDR1 is KGHSH and CDR2 LQKENI. The CDR3 sequence is CASSPIRGPSGANVLTF. The CDR3, as DNA: TGTGCCAGCTCACCTATAAGAGGCCCCTCTGGGGCCAACGTCCTGACTTTC. The full variable domain, rest sourced from reference TRBV18 and TRBJ2-6, is NAGVMQNPRHLVRRRGQEARLRCSPMKGHSHVYWYRQLPEEGLKFMVYLQKENIIDESGMPKERFSAEFPKEGPSILRIQQVVRGDSAAYFCASSPIRGPSGANVLTFGAGSRLTVL.

The CDR3 DNA reads TGTGCCAGCACGGCAGGGGAGAACGGCTACACCTTC. It specifies CASTAGENGYTF. The V and J genes are TRBV7-9 and TRBJ1-2, with a weak D call TRBD1 (6 bases). Germline CDR1 is SEHNR and CDR2 is FQNEAQ (reference sequence). This CDR3 region has 12 residues. V was clipped by 7 bases and J by 8 bases, with 14 bases between them.

The chain has TRBV7-2 and TRBJ1-2; D not resolved. The CDR3 loop spans 15 amino acids. V dropped 3 bases and J dropped 4 bases, with 15 bases sitting between them. From germline, CDR1 is SGHTA and CDR2 FQGNSA. CDR3 protein: CASSLSAGSLYGYTF. CDR3 nucleotides: TGTGCCAGCAGCTTGTCAGCGGGCAGTCTCTATGGCTACACCTTC.

In its sample, this clone was seen once. V and J are TRBV5-1 and TRBJ1-6; TRBD1 matches 7 bases. The V and J ends lost 3 bases and 6 bases, in that order; junction bases with no gene match: 9. CDR3 length: 16 residues. Germline CDR1 is SGHRS and CDR2 is YFSETQ. The CDR3 coding sequence is TGCGCCAGCAGCTCGGACCCGGGACAGCTTAATTCACCCCTCCACTTT. As protein: CASSSDPGQLNSPLHF.

This clone occurred once. The chain combines TRBV6-2 or TRBV6-3 with TRBJ2-7; D is possibly TRBD1 (5 bases). The V gene's germline CDR1 is MNHEY and CDR2 SVGEGT. The CDR3 has 13 amino acids. Trimming left V 5 bases short and J 3 bases short, with 11 bases between. DNA for the CDR3: TGTGCCAGCAGTGCGACAGCATTCTACGAGCAGTACTTC. It yields the protein CASSATAFYEQYF.

The sample holds many counts of this clone. The CDR3 DNA sequence: TGTGCCAGCAGTGCCGGGACGCCAGGGGGAATCTCCTACAATGAGCAGTTCTTC. Encoded protein: CASSAGTPGGISYNEQFF. This rearrangement joins TRBV6-1 to TRBJ2-1; 7 positions match TRBD1. Germline trimming cut 4 bases from V and 0 bases from J; bases unmatched to any gene: 12. CDR1 MNHNS and CDR2 SASEGT come from the germline V gene. The CDR3 extends over 18 amino acids.

The rearrangement links TRBV6-5 to TRBJ2-2, with a weak D call TRBD1 (5 bases). The CDR3 covers 14 residues. Germline CDR1 reads MNHEY; CDR2 reads SVGAGI. V lost 2 bases to trimming and J lost 3 bases, with 7 bases between them. The CDR3 loop reads CASSYRGYTGELFF. CDR3 nucleotides: TGTGCCAGCAGTTACAGGGGCTACACCGGGGAGCTGTTTTTT.